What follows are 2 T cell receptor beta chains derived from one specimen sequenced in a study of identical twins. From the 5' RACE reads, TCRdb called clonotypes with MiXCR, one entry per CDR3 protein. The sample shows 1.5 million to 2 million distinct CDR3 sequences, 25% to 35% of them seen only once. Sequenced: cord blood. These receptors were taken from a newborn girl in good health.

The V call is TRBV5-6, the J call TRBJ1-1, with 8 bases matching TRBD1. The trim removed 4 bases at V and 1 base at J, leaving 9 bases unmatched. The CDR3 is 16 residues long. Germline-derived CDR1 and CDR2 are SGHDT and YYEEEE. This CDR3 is CASSVDRGRENTEAFF. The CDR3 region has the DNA TGTGCCAGCAGCGTCGACAGGGGACGGGAGAACACTGAAGCTTTCTTT.

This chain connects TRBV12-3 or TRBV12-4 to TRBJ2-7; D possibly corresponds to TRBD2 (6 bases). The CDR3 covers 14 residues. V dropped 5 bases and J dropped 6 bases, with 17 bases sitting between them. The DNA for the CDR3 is TGTGCCAGCAGTCCTTATCAAGAAGCGGGCGAGCAGTACTTC. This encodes CASSPYQEAGEQYF.